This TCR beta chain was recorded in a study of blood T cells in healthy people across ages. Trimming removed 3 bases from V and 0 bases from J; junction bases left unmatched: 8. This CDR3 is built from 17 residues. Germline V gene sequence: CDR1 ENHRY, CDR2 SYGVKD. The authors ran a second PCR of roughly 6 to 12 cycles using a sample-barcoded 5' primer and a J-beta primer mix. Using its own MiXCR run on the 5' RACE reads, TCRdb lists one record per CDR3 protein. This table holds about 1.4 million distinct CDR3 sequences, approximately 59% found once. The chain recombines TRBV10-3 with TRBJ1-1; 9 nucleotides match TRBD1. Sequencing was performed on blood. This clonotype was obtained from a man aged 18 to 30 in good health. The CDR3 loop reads CAISELGTGTLNTEAFF. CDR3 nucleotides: TGTGCCATCAGTGAATTGGGGACAGGGACCCTGAACACTGAAGCTTTCTTT.